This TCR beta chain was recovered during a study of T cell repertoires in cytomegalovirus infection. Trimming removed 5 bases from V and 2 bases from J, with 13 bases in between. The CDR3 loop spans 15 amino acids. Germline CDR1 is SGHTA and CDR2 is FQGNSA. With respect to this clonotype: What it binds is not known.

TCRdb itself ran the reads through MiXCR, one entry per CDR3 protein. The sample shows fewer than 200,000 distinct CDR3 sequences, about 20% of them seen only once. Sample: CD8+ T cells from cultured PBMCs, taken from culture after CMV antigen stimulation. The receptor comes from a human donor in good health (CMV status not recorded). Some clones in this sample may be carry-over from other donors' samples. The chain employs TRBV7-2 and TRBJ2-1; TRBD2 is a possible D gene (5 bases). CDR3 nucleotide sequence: TGTGCCAGCAGCCCTGGAGAGGGAACCTACAATGAGCAGTTCTTC. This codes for CASSPGEGTYNEQFF.